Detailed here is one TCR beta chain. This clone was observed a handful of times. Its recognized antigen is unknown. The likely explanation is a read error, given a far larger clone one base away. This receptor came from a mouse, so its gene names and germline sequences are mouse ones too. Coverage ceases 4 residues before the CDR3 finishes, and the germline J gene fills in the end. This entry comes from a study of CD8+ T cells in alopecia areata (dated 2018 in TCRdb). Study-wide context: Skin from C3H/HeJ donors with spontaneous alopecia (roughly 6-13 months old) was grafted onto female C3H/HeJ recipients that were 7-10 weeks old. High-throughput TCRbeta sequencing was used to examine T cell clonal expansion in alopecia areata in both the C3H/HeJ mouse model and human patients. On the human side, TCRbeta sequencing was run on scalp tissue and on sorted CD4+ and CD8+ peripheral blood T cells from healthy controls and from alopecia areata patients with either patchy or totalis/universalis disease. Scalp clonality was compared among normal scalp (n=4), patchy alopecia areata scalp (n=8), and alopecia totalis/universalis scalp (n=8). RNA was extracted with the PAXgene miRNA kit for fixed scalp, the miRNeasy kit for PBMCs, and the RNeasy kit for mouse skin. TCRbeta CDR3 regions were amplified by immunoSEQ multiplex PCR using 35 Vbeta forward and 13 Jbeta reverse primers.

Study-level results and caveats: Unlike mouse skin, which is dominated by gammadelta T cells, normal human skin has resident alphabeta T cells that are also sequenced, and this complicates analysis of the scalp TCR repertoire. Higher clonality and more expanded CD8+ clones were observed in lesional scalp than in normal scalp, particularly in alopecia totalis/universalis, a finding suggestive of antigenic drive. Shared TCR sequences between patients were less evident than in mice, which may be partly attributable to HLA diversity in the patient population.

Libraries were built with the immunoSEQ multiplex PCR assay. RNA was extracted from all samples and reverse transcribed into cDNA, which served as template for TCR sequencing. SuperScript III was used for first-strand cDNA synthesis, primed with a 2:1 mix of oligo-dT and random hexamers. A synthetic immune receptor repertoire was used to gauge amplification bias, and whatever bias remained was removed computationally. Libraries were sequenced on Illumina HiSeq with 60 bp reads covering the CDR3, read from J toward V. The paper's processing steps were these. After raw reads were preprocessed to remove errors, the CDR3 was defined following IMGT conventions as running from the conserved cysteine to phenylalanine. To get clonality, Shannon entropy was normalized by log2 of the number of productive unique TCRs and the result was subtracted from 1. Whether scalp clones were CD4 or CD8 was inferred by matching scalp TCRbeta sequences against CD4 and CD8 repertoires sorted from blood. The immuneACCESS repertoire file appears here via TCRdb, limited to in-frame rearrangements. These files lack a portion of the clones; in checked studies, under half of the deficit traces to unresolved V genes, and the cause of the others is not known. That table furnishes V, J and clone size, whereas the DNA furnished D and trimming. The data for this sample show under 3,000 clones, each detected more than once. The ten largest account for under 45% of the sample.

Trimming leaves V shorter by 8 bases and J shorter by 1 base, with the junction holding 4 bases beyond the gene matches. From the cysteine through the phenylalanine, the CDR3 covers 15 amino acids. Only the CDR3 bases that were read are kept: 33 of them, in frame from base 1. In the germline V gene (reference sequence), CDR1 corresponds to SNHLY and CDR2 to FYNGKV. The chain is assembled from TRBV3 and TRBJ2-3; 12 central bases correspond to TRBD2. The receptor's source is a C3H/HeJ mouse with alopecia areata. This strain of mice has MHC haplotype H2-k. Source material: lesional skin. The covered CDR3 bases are TGTGCCAGCCCCGGGACTGGGGGGCGTGCAGAA. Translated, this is CASPGTGGRAE. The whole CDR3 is CASPGTGGRAETLYF.